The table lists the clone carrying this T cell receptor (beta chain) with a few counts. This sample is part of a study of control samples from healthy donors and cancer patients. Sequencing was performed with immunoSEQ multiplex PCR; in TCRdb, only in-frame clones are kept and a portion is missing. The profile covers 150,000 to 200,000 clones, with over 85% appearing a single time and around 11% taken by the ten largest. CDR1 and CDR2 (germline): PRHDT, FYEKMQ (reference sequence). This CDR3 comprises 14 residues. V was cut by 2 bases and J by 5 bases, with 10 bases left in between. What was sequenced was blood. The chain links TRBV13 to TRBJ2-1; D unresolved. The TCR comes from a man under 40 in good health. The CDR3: CASSLRPRDNEQFF. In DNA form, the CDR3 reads TGTGCCAGCAGCTTACGTCCTAGAGACAATGAGCAGTTCTTC.